These T cell receptor beta chains were read from a single sample in a study of graft-versus-host responses after intestinal transplantation. Data came from immunoSEQ multiplex PCR; TCRdb stores just in-frame clones and leaves some out. The table lists about 14,000 clones, about 36% of them singletons. The material sequenced was alloreactive CD4+ T cells from a mixed lymphocyte reaction culture, taken before intestinal transplant. These receptors all stem from a human patient who received an intestinal transplant. Both conserved end residues are part of each CDR3. D genes are given only for firm matches. The size field is filled for only some rows; it gives once, few, many or a size class.

>TRBD2|TRBJ2-7|.|TRBV7-2
CASSLGLVAGGLHEQYF
TGTGCCAGCAGCTTAGGCTTGGTCGCGGGGGGGCTCCACGAGCAGTACTTC
>.|TRBJ2-7|.|TRBV12-5
CASGSNSGTPSYEQYF
TGTGCTAGTGGCTCTAACTCCGGGACACCTTCCTACGAGCAGTACTTC
>TRBD2|TRBJ2-3|few|TRBV4-3
CASSQDRLAVPPDTQYF
TGCGCCAGCAGCCAAGATCGGCTAGCGGTTCCCCCAGATACGCAGTATTTT
>.|TRBJ2-7|.|TRBV5-1
CASSIGLFPRDEQYF
TGCGCCAGCAGCATAGGACTTTTTCCTCGGGACGAGCAGTACTTC
>TRBD2|TRBJ2-7|.|TRBV7-9
CASSLGGLAGDEQYF
TGTGCCAGCAGCTTAGGTGGGCTAGCGGGGGACGAGCAGTACTTC
>TRBD2|TRBJ2-3|.|TRBV16
CASSAPGLATDTQYF
TGTGCCAGCAGCGCTCCGGGACTAGCTACAGATACGCAGTATTTT
>TRBD2|TRBJ2-7|.|TRBV6-6
CASSGLASHEQYF
TGTGCCAGCAGTGGACTAGCGTCCCACGAGCAGTACTTC
>.|TRBJ2-5|.|TRBV9
CASSADYQETQYF
TGTGCCAGCAGCGCTGACTACCAAGAGACCCAGTACTTC
>.|TRBJ2-3|.|TRBV7-9
CASSGGVSTDTQYF
TGTGCCAGCAGCGGAGGGGTTAGTACAGATACGCAGTATTTT
>TRBD1|TRBJ1-2|medium-sized|TRBV7-2
CASSKRQGANYGYTF
TGTGCCAGCAGCAAGCGACAGGGGGCGAACTATGGCTACACCTTC
>TRBD1|TRBJ1-1|.|TRBV18
CASSLRQGLNTEAFF
TGTGCCAGCTCACTCCGACAGGGCCTGAACACTGAAGCTTTCTTT
>.|TRBJ2-7|few|TRBV10-3
CAIAGTPFEQYF
TGTGCCATCGCAGGGACTCCCTTCGAGCAGTACTTC
>.|TRBJ2-7|few|TRBV9
CASSPLQGTYF
TGTGCCAGCAGCCCGTTACAGGGAACGTACTTC
>.|TRBJ1-1|medium-sized|TRBV6-1
CASSEALYQGKSAEAFF
TGTGCCAGCAGTGAAGCGCTTTATCAGGGTAAATCGGCTGAAGCTTTCTTT
>.|TRBJ2-1|.|TRBV6-5
CASSYFGTPNEQFF
TGTGCCAGCAGTTACTTCGGGACACCCAATGAGCAGTTCTTC
>TRBD1|TRBJ2-5|.|TRBV6-6
CASSRDRAGEETQYF
TGTGCCAGCAGTCGCGACAGGGCTGGGGAAGAGACCCAGTACTTC
>TRBD1|TRBJ2-5|.|TRBV29-1
CSSRDRGFQETQYF
TGCAGCTCCCGGGACAGGGGGTTCCAAGAGACCCAGTACTTC
>TRBD1|TRBJ2-2|.|TRBV11-1
CASSPRTGAKNTGELFF
TGTGCCAGCAGCCCCCGGACAGGGGCAAAGAACACCGGGGAGCTGTTTTTT
>TRBD1|TRBJ1-1|medium-sized|TRBV6-4
CASRPDRGLLGEAFF
TGTGCCAGCAGACCAGACAGGGGATTGTTGGGTGAAGCTTTCTTT
>TRBD1|TRBJ2-1|few|TRBV12-5
CASGLVRGQGLGNEQFF
TGTGCTAGTGGTTTGGTGAGGGGACAGGGACTGGGGAATGAGCAGTTCTTC
>.|TRBJ2-1|few|TRBV30
CAWRGSSYNEQFF
TGTGCCTGGAGGGGGAGCTCCTACAATGAGCAGTTCTTC
>TRBD1|TRBJ1-6|.|TRBV15
CATSRVGQGNSPLHF
TGTGCCACCAGCAGAGTGGGACAGGGAAATTCACCCCTCCACTTT
>.|TRBJ1-1|medium-sized|TRBV5-5
CASSSLQGIGTEAFF
TGTGCCAGCAGCTCACTGCAGGGGATTGGGACTGAAGCTTTCTTT
>TRBD2|TRBJ2-3|.|TRBV9
CASSVASGTYTDTQYF
TGTGCCAGCAGCGTAGCTAGCGGGACTTACACAGATACGCAGTATTTT
>.|TRBJ2-2|.|TRBV4-3
CASSYRDTGIANTGELFF
TGCGCCAGCAGTTACAGGGACACCGGGATCGCGAACACCGGGGAGCTGTTTTTT
>TRBD1|TRBJ1-4|few|TRBV7-2
CASSLGQGLGKLFF
TGTGCCAGCAGCCTGGGACAGGGGCTCGGAAAACTGTTTTTT
>.|TRBJ1-3|medium-sized|TRBV6-6
CASSYHTGSGNTIYF
TGTGCCAGCAGTTACCATACAGGGTCCGGAAACACCATATATTTT
>.|TRBJ1-2|medium-sized|TRBV19
CATSVGVDYGYTF
TGTGCCACCTCCGTCGGGGTAGACTATGGCTACACCTTC
>.|TRBJ1-2|.|TRBV7-2
CASSLVGFMSAPNNYDYTF
TGTGCCAGCAGCTTAGTTGGGTTCATGTCCGCTCCCAATAACTATGACTACACCTTC
>.|TRBJ1-1|few|TRBV30
CAWTPGGGKAFF
TGTGCCTGGACCCCCGGGGGGGGGAAAGCTTTCTTT
>TRBD2|TRBJ2-1|.|TRBV19
CASSIVRGLAGYNEQFF
TGTGCCAGTAGTATAGTTAGGGGACTAGCAGGCTACAATGAGCAGTTCTTC
>.|TRBJ1-3|few|TRBV10-2
CASMGTYSGNTIYF
TGCGCCAGCATGGGCACATACTCTGGAAACACCATATATTTT
>TRBD1|TRBJ2-6|few|TRBV11-2
CASSLRPGTATSGANVLTF
TGTGCCAGCAGCCTAAGACCCGGGACAGCTACTTCTGGGGCCAACGTCCTGACTTTC
>TRBD1|TRBJ1-3|.|TRBV6-1
CASSPGGWSGNTIYF
TGTGCCAGCAGTCCAGGGGGCTGGTCTGGAAACACCATATATTTT
>.|TRBJ1-2|.|TRBV5-1
CASSLERGIDGYTF
TGCGCCAGCAGCTTGGAAAGGGGAATAGATGGCTACACCTTC
>.|TRBJ1-1|few|TRBV6-5
CASSYLHQVSYTEAFF
TGTGCCAGCAGTTACTTGCACCAGGTATCGTACACTGAAGCTTTCTTT
>TRBD2|TRBJ2-2|.|TRBV7-2
CASSKTSVHTGELFF
TGTGCCAGCAGCAAGACTAGCGTACACACCGGGGAGCTGTTTTTT